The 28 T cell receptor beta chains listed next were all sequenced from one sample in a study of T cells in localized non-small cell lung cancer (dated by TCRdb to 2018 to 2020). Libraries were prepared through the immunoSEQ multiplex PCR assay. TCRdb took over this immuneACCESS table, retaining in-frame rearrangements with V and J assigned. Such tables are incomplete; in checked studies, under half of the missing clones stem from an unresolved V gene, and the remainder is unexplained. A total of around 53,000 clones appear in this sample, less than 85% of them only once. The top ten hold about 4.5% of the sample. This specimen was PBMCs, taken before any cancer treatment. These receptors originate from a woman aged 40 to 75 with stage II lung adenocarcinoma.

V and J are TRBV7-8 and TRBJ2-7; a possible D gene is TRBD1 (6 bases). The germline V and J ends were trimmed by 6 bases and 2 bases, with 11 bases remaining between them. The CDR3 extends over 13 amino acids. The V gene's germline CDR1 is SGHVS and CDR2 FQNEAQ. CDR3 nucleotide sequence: TGTGCCAGCAGTCTCGACAGGACCTACGAGCAGTACTTC. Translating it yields CASSLDRTYEQYF.

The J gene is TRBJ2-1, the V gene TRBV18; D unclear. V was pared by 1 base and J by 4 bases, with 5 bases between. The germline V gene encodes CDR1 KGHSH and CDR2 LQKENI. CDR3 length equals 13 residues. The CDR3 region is CASSPQIYNEQFF. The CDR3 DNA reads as TGTGCCAGCTCACCACAAATATACAATGAGCAGTTCTTC.

The CDR3: CASSPGVYQNTGELFF. The DNA for the CDR3 is TGCGCCAGCAGCCCGGGGGTCTATCAGAACACCGGGGAGCTGTTTTTT. The genes are TRBV5-1 and TRBJ2-2; TRBD2 is a possible D gene (6 bases). The germline V gene has CDR1 SGHRS and CDR2 YFSETQ. This CDR3 contains 16 residues. V was clipped by 4 bases and J by 1 base, with 14 bases between them.

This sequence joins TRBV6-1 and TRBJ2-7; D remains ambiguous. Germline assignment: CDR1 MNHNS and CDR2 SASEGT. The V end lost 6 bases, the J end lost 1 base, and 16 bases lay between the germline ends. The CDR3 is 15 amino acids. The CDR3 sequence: CASRSGRLESYEQYF. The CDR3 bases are TGTGCCAGCAGATCCGGACGCCTCGAGTCCTACGAGCAGTACTTC.

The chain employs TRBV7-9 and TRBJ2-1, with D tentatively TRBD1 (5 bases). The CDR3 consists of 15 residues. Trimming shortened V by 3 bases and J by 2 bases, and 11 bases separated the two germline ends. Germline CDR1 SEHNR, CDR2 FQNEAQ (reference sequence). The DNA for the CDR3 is TGTGCCAGCAGCTTTCCAGGGAACGCCTACAATGAGCAGTTCTTC. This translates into CASSFPGNAYNEQFF.

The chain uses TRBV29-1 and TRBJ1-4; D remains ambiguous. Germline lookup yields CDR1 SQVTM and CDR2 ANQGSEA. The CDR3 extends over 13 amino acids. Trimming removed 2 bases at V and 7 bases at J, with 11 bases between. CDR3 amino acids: CSVEKAAGEKLFF. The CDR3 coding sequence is TGCAGCGTTGAAAAAGCTGCCGGTGAAAAACTGTTTTTT.

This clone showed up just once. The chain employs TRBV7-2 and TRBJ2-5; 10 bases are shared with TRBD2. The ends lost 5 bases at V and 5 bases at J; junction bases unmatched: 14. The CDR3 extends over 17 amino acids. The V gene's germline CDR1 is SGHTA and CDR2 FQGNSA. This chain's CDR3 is CASSNTFISGGHETQYF. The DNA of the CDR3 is TGTGCCAGCAGCAACACCTTTATTAGCGGGGGGCATGAGACCCAGTACTTC.

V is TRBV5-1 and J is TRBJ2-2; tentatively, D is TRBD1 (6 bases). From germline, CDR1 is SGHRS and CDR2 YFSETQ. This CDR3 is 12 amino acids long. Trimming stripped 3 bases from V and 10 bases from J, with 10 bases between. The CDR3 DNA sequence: TGCGCCAGCAGCTGGGACATCGAGGAGCTGTTTTTT. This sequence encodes CASSWDIEELFF.

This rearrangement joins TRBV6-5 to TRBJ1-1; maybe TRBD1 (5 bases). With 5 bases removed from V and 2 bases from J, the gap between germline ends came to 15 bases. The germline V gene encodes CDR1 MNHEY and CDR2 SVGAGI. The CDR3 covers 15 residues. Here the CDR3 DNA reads TGTGCCAGCAGTCCGTTTGAGGGACTAAACACTGAAGCTTTCTTT. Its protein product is CASSPFEGLNTEAFF.

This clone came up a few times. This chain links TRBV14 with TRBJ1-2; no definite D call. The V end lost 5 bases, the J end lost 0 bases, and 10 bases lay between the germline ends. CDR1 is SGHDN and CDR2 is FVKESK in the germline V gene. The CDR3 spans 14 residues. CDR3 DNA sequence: TGTGCCAGCAGCAGTATCGGAGCTAACTATGGCTACACCTTC. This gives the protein CASSSIGANYGYTF.

CDR3 protein: CATSRGERQKAFF. The CDR3 DNA is TGTGCCACCAGCAGAGGGGAGAGACAGAAAGCTTTCTTT. The J gene is TRBJ1-1, the V gene TRBV15, with D maybe TRBD1 (5 bases). The CDR3 is 13 residues long. V lost 1 base, J lost 9 bases, and 12 bases lay in between. Germline CDR1 and CDR2: LNHNV and YYDKDF (reference sequence).

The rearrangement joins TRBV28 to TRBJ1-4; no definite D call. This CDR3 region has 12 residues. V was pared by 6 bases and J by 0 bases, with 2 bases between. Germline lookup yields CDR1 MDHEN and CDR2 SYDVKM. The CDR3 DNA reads TGTGCCAGCAGGGCAACTAATGAAAAACTGTTTTTT. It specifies CASRATNEKLFF.

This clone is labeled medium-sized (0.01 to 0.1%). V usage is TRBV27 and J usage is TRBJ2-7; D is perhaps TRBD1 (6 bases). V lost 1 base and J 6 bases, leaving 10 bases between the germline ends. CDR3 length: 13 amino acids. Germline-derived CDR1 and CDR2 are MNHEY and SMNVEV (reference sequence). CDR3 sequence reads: CASSLYQGTEQYF. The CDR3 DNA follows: TGTGCCAGCAGTTTATATCAGGGGACCGAGCAGTACTTC.

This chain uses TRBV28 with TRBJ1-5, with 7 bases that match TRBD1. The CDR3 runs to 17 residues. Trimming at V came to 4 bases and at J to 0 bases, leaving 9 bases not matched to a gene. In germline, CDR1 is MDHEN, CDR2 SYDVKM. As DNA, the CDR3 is TGTGCCAGCAGTTACCTGACAGGGTCCTATAGCAATCAGCCCCAGCATTTT. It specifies CASSYLTGSYSNQPQHF.

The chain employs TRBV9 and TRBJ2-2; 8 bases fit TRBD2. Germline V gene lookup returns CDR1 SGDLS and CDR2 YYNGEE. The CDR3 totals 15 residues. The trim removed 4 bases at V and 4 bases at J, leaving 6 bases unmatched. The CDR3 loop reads CASSPVAGLTGELFF. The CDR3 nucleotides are TGTGCCAGCAGCCCAGTAGCGGGACTCACCGGGGAGCTGTTTTTT.

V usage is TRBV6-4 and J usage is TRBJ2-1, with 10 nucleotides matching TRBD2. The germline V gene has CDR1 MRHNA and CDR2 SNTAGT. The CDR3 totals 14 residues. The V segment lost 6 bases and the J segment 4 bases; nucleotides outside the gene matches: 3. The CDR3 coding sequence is TGTGCCAGCAGCCTAGCGGGGGATTACAATGAGCAGTTCTTC. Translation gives CASSLAGDYNEQFF.

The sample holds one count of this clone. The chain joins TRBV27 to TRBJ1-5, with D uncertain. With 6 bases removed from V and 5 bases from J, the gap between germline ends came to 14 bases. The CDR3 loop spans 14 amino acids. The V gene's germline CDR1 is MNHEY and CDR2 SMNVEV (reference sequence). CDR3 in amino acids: CASSPVHPYQPQHF. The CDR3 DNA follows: TGTGCCAGCAGCCCGGTCCACCCCTATCAGCCCCAGCATTTT.

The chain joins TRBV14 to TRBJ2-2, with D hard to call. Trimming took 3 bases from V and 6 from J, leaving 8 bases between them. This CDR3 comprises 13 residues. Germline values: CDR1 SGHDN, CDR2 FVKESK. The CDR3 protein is CASSQVAAGELFF. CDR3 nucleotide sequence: TGTGCCAGCAGCCAGGTAGCCGCCGGGGAGCTGTTTTTT.

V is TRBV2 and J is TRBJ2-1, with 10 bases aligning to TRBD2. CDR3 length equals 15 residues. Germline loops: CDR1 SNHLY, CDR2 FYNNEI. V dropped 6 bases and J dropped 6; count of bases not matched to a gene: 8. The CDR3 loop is CASSPQRGGGNEQFF. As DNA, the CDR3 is TGTGCCAGCAGCCCACAGCGGGGGGGCGGCAATGAGCAGTTCTTC. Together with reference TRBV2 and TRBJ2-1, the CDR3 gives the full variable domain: EPEVTQTPSHQVTQMGQEVILRCVPISNHLYFYWYRQILGQKVEFLVSFYNNEISEKSEIFDDQFSVERPDGSNFTLKIRSTKLEDSAMYFCASSPQRGGGNEQFFGPGTRLTVL.

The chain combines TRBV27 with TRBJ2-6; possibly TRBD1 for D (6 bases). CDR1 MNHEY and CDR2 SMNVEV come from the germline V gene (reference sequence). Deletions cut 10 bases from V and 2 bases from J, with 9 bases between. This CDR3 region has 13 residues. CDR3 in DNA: TGTGCCACCAGGGGTGCTGGGGCCAACGTCCTGACTTTC. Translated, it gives CATRGAGANVLTF.

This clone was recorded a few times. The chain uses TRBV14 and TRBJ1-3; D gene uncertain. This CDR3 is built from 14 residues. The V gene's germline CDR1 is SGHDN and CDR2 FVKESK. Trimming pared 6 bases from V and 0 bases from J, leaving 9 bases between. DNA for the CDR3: TGTGCCAGCAGTGAGTGGGACTCTGGAAACACCATATATTTT. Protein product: CASSEWDSGNTIYF.

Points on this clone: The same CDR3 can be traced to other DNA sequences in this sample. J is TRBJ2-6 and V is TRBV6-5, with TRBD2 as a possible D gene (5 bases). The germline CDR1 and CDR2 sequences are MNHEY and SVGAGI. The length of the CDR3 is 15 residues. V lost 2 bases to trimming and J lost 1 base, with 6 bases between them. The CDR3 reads CASSYGGSGANVLTF. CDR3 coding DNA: TGTGCCAGCAGTTACGGCGGGTCTGGGGCCAACGTCCTGACTTTC.

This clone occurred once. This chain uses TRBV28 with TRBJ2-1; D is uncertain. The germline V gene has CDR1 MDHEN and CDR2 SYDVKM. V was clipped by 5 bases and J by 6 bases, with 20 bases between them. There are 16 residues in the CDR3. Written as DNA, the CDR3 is TGTGCCAGCAGTCCCCCGAGACCAAGCGCGTCCAATGAGCAGTTCTTC. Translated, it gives CASSPPRPSASNEQFF.

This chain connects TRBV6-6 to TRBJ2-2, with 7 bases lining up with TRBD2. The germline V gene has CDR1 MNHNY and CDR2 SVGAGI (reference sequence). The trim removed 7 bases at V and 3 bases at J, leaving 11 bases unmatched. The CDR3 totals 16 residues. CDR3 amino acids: CASKPPGGGDTGELFF. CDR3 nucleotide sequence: TGTGCCAGCAAGCCCCCGGGGGGAGGCGACACCGGGGAGCTGTTTTTT.

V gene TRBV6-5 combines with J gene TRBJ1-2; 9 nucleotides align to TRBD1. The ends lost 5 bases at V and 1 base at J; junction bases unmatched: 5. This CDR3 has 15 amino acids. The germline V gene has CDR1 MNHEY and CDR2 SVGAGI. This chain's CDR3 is CASSRQDRGNYGYTF. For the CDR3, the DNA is TGTGCCAGCAGTCGACAGGACAGGGGTAACTATGGCTACACCTTC.

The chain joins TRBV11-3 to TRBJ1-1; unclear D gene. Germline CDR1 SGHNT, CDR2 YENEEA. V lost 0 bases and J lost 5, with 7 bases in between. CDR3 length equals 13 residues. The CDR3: CASSLDTGTEAFF. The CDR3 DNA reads TGTGCCAGCAGCTTAGATACGGGGACTGAAGCTTTCTTT.

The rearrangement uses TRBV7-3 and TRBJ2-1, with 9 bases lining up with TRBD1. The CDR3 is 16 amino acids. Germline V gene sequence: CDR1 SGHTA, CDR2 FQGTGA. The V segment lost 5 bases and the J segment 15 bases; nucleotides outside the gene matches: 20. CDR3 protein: CASSPSLTGGVIRPFF. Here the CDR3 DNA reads TGTGCCAGCAGCCCCTCTCTTACAGGGGGCGTCATCCGGCCGTTCTTC.

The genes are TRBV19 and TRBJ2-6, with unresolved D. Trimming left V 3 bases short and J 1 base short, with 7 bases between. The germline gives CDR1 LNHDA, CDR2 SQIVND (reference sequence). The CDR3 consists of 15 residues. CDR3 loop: CASSIKGSGANVLTF. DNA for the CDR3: TGTGCCAGTAGTATCAAGGGATCTGGGGCCAACGTCCTGACTTTC.